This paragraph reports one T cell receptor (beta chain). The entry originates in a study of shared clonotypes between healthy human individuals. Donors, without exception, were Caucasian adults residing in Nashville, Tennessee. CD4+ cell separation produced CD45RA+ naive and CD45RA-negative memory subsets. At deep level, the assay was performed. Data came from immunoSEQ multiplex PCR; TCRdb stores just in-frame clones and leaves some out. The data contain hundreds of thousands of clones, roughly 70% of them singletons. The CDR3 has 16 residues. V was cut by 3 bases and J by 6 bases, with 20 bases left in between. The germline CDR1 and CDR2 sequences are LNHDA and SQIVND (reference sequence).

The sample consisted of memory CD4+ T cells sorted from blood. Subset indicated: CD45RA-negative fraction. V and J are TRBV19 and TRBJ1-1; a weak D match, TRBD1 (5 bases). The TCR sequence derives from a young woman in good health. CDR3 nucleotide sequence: TGTGCCAGTAGTATCAGCCCAACGACAGTCCGTCCTGAAGCTTTCTTT. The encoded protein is CASSISPTTVRPEAFF.